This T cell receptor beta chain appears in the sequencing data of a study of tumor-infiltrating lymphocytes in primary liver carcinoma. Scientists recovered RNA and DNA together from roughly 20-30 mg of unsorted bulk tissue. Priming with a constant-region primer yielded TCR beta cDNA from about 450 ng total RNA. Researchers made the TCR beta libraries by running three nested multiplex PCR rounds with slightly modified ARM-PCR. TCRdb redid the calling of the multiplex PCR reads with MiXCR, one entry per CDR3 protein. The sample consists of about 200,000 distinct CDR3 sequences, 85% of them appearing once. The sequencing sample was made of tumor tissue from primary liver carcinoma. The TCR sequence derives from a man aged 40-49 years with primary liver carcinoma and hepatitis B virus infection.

CDR3 amino acids: CASGNRDRGRCEKLFF. The CDR3 coding sequence is TGTGCCAGCGGTAACCGGGATAGGGGGCGGTGCGAAAAACTGTTTTTT. This chain connects TRBV6-6 to TRBJ1-4; the match to TRBD1 covers 7 bases. Trimming at V came to 8 bases and at J to 8 bases, leaving 17 bases not matched to a gene. The germline gives CDR1 MNHNY, CDR2 SVGAGI (reference sequence). CDR3 length: 16 amino acids.